These T cell receptor beta chains were read from a single sample in a study of T cells after yellow fever vaccination. TCRdb re-called the 5' RACE reads through MiXCR, storing one row per CDR3 protein. This table holds about 4,600 distinct CDR3 sequences, about 4% found once. Sequenced here: PBMCs, either bulk or a sorted T-cell subset (CD4+, CD8+, memory, or dextramer-sorted; not recorded which), sampled 15 days after the yellow fever booster vaccination. Receptors were obtained from a man aged 30 to 45 who received the YFV17D yellow fever vaccine. Both conserved end residues are part of each CDR3. D genes are given only for firm matches. Only part of the rows carry a size: once, few, many, or a class if the clone is expanded.

CASISSDFTDTQYF	TGTGCCAGCATCTCGTCTGACTTCACAGATACGCAGTATTTT	many	TRBV7-8	TRBJ2-3	-
CASSYTSANTGELFF	TGTGCCAGCAGTTATACTAGCGCAAACACCGGGGAGCTGTTTTTT	many	TRBV6-5	TRBJ2-2	TRBD2
CASTFDRTNSPLHF	TGTGCCAGTACCTTCGACAGAACTAATTCACCCCTCCACTTT	many	TRBV19	TRBJ1-6	-
CASSPSLSGFQETQYF	TGTGCCAGCAGCCCCAGTCTTAGCGGCTTCCAAGAGACCCAGTACTTC	many	TRBV7-9	TRBJ2-5	-
CSANPGGGGPEHTDTQYF	TGCAGTGCGAACCCGGGAGGGGGAGGGCCTGAACACACAGATACGCAGTATTTT	many	TRBV20-1	TRBJ2-3	TRBD2
CASSTLASETQYF	TGTGCCAGCAGCACGCTAGCGAGTGAGACCCAGTACTTC	many	TRBV12-3/TRBV12-4	TRBJ2-5	-
CASSFGGRAGTGELFF	TGTGCCAGCAGCTTCGGCGGGAGGGCCGGCACCGGGGAGCTGTTTTTT	many	TRBV5-4	TRBJ2-2	TRBD2
CASSVGLLNTDTQYF	TGTGCCAGCAGCGTCGGACTTCTGAACACAGATACGCAGTATTTT	many	TRBV11-2	TRBJ2-3	-
CASSARDRSIMNTEAFF	TGTGCCAGCAGCGCCCGGGACAGGAGCATCATGAACACTGAAGCTTTCTTT	many	TRBV7-9	TRBJ1-1	TRBD1
CASSSVFVGGTDTQYF	TGTGCCAGCAGCTCCGTTTTCGTGGGTGGCACAGATACGCAGTATTTT	many	TRBV7-8	TRBJ2-3	-
CASSQQGGINEQFF	TGTGCCAGCAGCCAACAGGGAGGGATAAATGAGCAGTTCTTC	many	TRBV3-1	TRBJ2-1	TRBD2
CASSQGSSGGEQYF	TGTGCCAGCAGCCAAGGCTCGTCAGGGGGCGAGCAGTACTTC	many	TRBV3-1	TRBJ2-7	TRBD1
CSAFWGETQYF	TGCAGTGCTTTTTGGGGGGAGACCCAGTACTTC	many	TRBV20-1	TRBJ2-5	-
CASSPAGGFNQPQHF	TGTGCCAGCTCACCAGCCGGGGGTTTCAATCAGCCCCAGCATTTT	many	TRBV18	TRBJ1-5	-
CASRLNTGELFF	TGTGCCAGTAGACTAAACACCGGGGAGCTGTTTTTT	many	TRBV19	TRBJ2-2	-
CASAGEKLFF	TGTGCCAGCGCAGGTGAAAAACTGTTTTTT	many	TRBV27	TRBJ1-4	-
CASTGRGARNEQFF	TGCGCCAGCACCGGTCGCGGGGCACGAAATGAGCAGTTCTTC	-	TRBV5-4	TRBJ2-1	-